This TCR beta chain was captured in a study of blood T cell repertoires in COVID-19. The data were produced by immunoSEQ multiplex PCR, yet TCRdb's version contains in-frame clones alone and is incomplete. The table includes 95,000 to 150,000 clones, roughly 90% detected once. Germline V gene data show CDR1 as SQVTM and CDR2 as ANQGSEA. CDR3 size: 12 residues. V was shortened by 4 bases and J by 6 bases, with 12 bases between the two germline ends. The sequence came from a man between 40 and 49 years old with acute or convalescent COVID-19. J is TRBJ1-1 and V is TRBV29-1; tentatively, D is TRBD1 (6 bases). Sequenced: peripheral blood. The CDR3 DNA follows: TGCAGCGTTGCCCACAGGGCTGCTGAAGCTTTCTTT. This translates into CSVAHRAAEAFF.